A selection of T cell receptor beta chains follows, all from one sample in a study of response to subunit inactivated influenza vaccine. One entry per CDR3 protein, called by TCRdb with MiXCR from the RT-PCR reads. The sample lists around 470,000 distinct CDR3 sequences; about 7.2% were seen once. The sequencing here drew on PBMCs from blood, taken 23 months after vaccination. Every receptor here comes from a man between 50 and 69 years old who received an inactivated influenza vaccine. Each CDR3 is given with its conserved first and last residue. The order of the fields is clone size, V gene, D gene, CDR3 length, J gene, CDR3 DNA, CDR3 protein. D genes are given only for firm matches. Rows may omit the clone size; those that give it use once, few, many or a size class.

>few|TRBV5-6|-|13|TRBJ2-7
TGTGCCAGCAGCTCCAGGAAAACCTACGAGCAGTACTTC
CASSSRKTYEQYF
>few|TRBV7-8|-|15|TRBJ1-5
TGTGCCAGCAGCTTAGCGGGGTTTAGCAATCAGCCCCAGCATTTT
CASSLAGFSNQPQHF
>few|TRBV10-3|TRBD1|15|TRBJ2-5
TGTGCCATCAGTGTCGGGACAGGGGGCCCCGAGACCCAGTACTTC
CAISVGTGGPETQYF
>many|TRBV4-1|-|15|TRBJ1-3
TGCGCCAGCAGCCAAGTAGACAGGCCTGGAAACACCATATATTTT
CASSQVDRPGNTIYF
>-|TRBV6-4|TRBD2|15|TRBJ2-1
TGTGCCAGCAGTGACGGCGGGAGCCCCTACAATGAGCAGTTCTTC
CASSDGGSPYNEQFF
>-|TRBV18|-|15|TRBJ1-3
TGTGCCAGCTCACCCCGGGCGCGCTCTGGAAACACCATATATTTT
CASSPRARSGNTIYF
>few|TRBV25-1|TRBD1|11|TRBJ2-1
TGTGCCAGCAGGGACAGGCTCGAGCAGTTCTTC
CASRDRLEQFF
>few|TRBV28|TRBD1|15|TRBJ2-2
TGTGCCAGCAGGTCCTCGACAGGGTACGCCGGGGAGCTGTTTTTT
CASRSSTGYAGELFF
>few|TRBV20-1|-|15|TRBJ2-1
TGCAGTGCCCCGAGGGGGGGGGGACCCTACAATGAGCAGTTCTTC
CSAPRGGGPYNEQFF
>few|TRBV29-1|TRBD1|14|TRBJ1-1
TGCAGCGCCGCGCCGGGACAGGGGCGGACTGAAGCTTTCTTT
CSAAPGQGRTEAFF
>few|TRBV6-1|TRBD1|13|TRBJ1-2
TGTGCCAGCAGCCAGGGACAGGCCTATGGCTACACCTTC
CASSQGQAYGYTF
>-|TRBV18|-|14|TRBJ2-5
TGTGCCAGCTCAGATTCTTCCGGGGACGAGACCCAGTACTTC
CASSDSSGDETQYF
>many|TRBV10-3|-|12|TRBJ2-5
TGTGCCATCAGCCACAACCAAGAGACCCAGTACTTC
CAISHNQETQYF
>-|TRBV5-1|TRBD1|18|TRBJ1-5
TGCGCCAGCAGCTTAAGTCCCGGGACAGGGATCGGCAATCAGCCCCAGCATTTT
CASSLSPGTGIGNQPQHF
>few|TRBV14|-|15|TRBJ2-5
TGTGCCAGCAGTAGACAGACGTGGTACCAAGAGACCCAGTACTTC
CASSRQTWYQETQYF
>many|TRBV2|-|14|TRBJ2-5
TGTGCCAGCAGGGACTTCAATTACCAAGAGACCCAGTACTTC
CASRDFNYQETQYF
>-|TRBV12-3/TRBV12-4|TRBD1|16|TRBJ2-5
TGTGCCAGCAGTTTGAGTCGTGAGGGGGCAGAAGAGACCCAGTACTTC
CASSLSREGAEETQYF
>few|TRBV10-3|-|12|TRBJ2-3
TGTGCCATCAGTGAGACGGGAGATACGCAGTATTTT
CAISETGDTQYF
>-|TRBV6-1|-|15|TRBJ1-4
TGTGCCAGCAGTGCCAGCCGGGGGCAAACTGAAAAACTGTTTTTT
CASSASRGQTEKLFF
>many|TRBV10-3|-|12|TRBJ2-3
TGTGCCATCAGTGGGACTACAGATACGCAGTATTTT
CAISGTTDTQYF
>few|TRBV5-1|TRBD1|16|TRBJ2-7
TGCGCCAGCAGCCTGAGACAGGGGGGATCCAAGGGCGAGCAGTACTTC
CASSLRQGGSKGEQYF
>few|TRBV20-1|TRBD2|15|TRBJ2-3
TGCAGTGCCGAGGTGGGGGGGAGGTCTTCAGATACGCAGTATTTT
CSAEVGGRSSDTQYF
>-|TRBV5-1|TRBD2|15|TRBJ2-1
TGCGCCAGCAGCTTGGTAGCGGGAGAGCTCCATGAGCAGTTCTTC
CASSLVAGELHEQFF
>-|TRBV12-3/TRBV12-4|TRBD2|19|TRBJ2-1
TGTGCCAGCCTTGCCTATGGGACTAGCGGGAGGCCCGGGATAAATGTGCAGTTCTTC
CASLAYGTSGRPGINVQFF
>-|TRBV14|TRBD1|16|TRBJ2-5
TGTGCCAGCAGTCCCACAGGGGGTGGATTCGCTGAGACCCAGTACTTC
CASSPTGGGFAETQYF
>few|TRBV3-1|TRBD2|14|TRBJ2-1
TGTGCCAGCAGCAATGGACTAGCCTACAATGAGCAGTTCTTC
CASSNGLAYNEQFF
>few|TRBV4-1|TRBD2|16|TRBJ2-7
TGCGCCAGCAGCCAAGGGGTTTCGGGAGGCTGGGACGAGCAGTACTTC
CASSQGVSGGWDEQYF
>few|TRBV5-1|TRBD1|16|TRBJ2-6
TGCGCCAGCAGCACCTCAGGGGGCACTGGGGCCAACGTCCTGACTTTC
CASSTSGGTGANVLTF
>-|TRBV12-3/TRBV12-4|TRBD2|13|TRBJ2-7
TGTGCCAGCAGTTATAAGCGGGAGGCCGAGCAGTACTTC
CASSYKREAEQYF
>few|TRBV20-1|-|12|TRBJ2-1
TGCAGTGTTACCCGGACTTACAATGAGCAGTTCTTC
CSVTRTYNEQFF
>-|TRBV6-2/TRBV6-3|-|15|TRBJ2-1
TGTGCCAGCAGTCCTGAACCGTTCTTCTACAATGAGCAGTTCTTC
CASSPEPFFYNEQFF
>-|TRBV29-1|-|12|TRBJ2-5
TGCAGCGCTCTCGGCTACCAAGAGACCCAGTACTTC
CSALGYQETQYF
>many|TRBV5-5|TRBD1|15|TRBJ2-3
TGTGCCAGCAGCTTGGAGGGACAGGGTCCAGATACGCAGTATTTT
CASSLEGQGPDTQYF
>many|TRBV9|-|13|TRBJ1-1
TGTGCCAGCAGCGTTGAACCGAACACTGAAGCTTTCTTT
CASSVEPNTEAFF
>few|TRBV12-3/TRBV12-4|-|13|TRBJ1-1
TGTGCCAGCAGTTTATACACGTACACTGAAGCTTTCTTT
CASSLYTYTEAFF
>-|TRBV6-1|TRBD2|15|TRBJ2-7
TGTGCCAGCAGTGAAGCTAGCGGGCGCCTGGGAGAGCAGTACTTC
CASSEASGRLGEQYF
>many|TRBV4-1|TRBD1|16|TRBJ1-1
TGCGCCAGCAGCCAAACCAGCGTCCCGGGACAGGCTGAAGCTTTCTTT
CASSQTSVPGQAEAFF
>few|TRBV20-1|TRBD1|15|TRBJ2-3
TGCAGTGCTAGGAGGGGGACAGGGACCACAGATACGCAGTATTTT
CSARRGTGTTDTQYF
>-|TRBV9|TRBD2|16|TRBJ2-1
TGTGCCAGCAGCGTAGTATTAGCGGGGGGAAACAATGAGCAGTTCTTC
CASSVVLAGGNNEQFF
>-|TRBV5-5|-|16|TRBJ2-5
TGTGCCAGCAGCTTGCCCAGGGTAGGAGCTGGTGAGACCCAGTACTTC
CASSLPRVGAGETQYF
>few|TRBV7-2|-|13|TRBJ1-1
TGTGCCAGCCTAACACAGAGGAACACTGAAGCTTTCTTT
CASLTQRNTEAFF
>few|TRBV6-5|-|15|TRBJ2-6
TGTGCCAGCAGTTACATGAACCCTGGGGCCAACGTCCTGACTTTC
CASSYMNPGANVLTF
>many|TRBV6-2/TRBV6-3|-|13|TRBJ2-2
TGTGCCAGCAGTTACTCGAATACGGGGGAGCTGTTTTTT
CASSYSNTGELFF
>few|TRBV6-5|-|15|TRBJ2-1
TGTGCCAGCAGTTACTCCGGGGGTGCCTACAATGAGCAGTTCTTC
CASSYSGGAYNEQFF
>few|TRBV6-5|-|14|TRBJ2-1
TGTGCCAGCAGTTACCGGCAGGGGTTTGGTGAGCAGTTCTTC
CASSYRQGFGEQFF
>-|TRBV20-1|-|13|TRBJ1-2
TGCAGTGTCCCGGACGGGGGAAACTATGGCTACACCTTC
CSVPDGGNYGYTF
>many|TRBV20-1|TRBD1|14|TRBJ2-5
TGCAGTGCTAAACGACAGGGGAGTAGGGAGACCCAGTACTTC
CSAKRQGSRETQYF
>-|TRBV9|TRBD2|13|TRBJ2-7
TGTGCCAGCAGCGGCGGGAGTACCTACGAGCAGTACTTC
CASSGGSTYEQYF
>-|TRBV12-3/TRBV12-4|TRBD2|13|TRBJ2-5
TGTGCCAGCAGTTTAGGGACTAGTCAGACCCAGTACTTC
CASSLGTSQTQYF
>-|TRBV2|TRBD1|12|TRBJ2-7
TGTGCCTTGGGACAGGAATCAGCCGAGCAGTACTTC
CALGQESAEQYF
>few|TRBV20-1|-|12|TRBJ2-3
TGCAGTGCTAAGCACACCACAGATACGCAGTATTTT
CSAKHTTDTQYF
>many|TRBV11-2|TRBD2|15|TRBJ2-7
TGTGCCAGCAGCTTATCCGGCGGGAGGGCCTACGAGCAGTACTTC
CASSLSGGRAYEQYF
>-|TRBV5-1|-|16|TRBJ1-1
TGCGCCAGCAGGTTAGACATGCGGGCGGGGAACACTGAAGCTTTCTTT
CASRLDMRAGNTEAFF
>few|TRBV20-1|TRBD2|14|TRBJ2-7
TGCAGTGCTAGAGGACTAGCATCAGGAGACGAGCAGTACTTC
CSARGLASGDEQYF
>-|TRBV12-3/TRBV12-4|-|15|TRBJ1-2
TGTGCCAGCAGGATCAGGGGCCCTGCTAACTATGGCTACACCTTC
CASRIRGPANYGYTF
>many|TRBV25-1|TRBD2|14|TRBJ2-5
TGTGCCAGCAGTGAACTGCTAGCGGGAGAGACCCAGTACTTC
CASSELLAGETQYF
>-|TRBV3-1|-|15|TRBJ2-3
TGTGCCAGCAGCACGAATGGCGCGGGGACAGATACGCAGTATTTT
CASSTNGAGTDTQYF
>few|TRBV6-1|-|16|TRBJ2-7
TGTGCCAGCAGCCTAATCGCCTCTCAGGGGCCCTACGAGCAGTACTTC
CASSLIASQGPYEQYF